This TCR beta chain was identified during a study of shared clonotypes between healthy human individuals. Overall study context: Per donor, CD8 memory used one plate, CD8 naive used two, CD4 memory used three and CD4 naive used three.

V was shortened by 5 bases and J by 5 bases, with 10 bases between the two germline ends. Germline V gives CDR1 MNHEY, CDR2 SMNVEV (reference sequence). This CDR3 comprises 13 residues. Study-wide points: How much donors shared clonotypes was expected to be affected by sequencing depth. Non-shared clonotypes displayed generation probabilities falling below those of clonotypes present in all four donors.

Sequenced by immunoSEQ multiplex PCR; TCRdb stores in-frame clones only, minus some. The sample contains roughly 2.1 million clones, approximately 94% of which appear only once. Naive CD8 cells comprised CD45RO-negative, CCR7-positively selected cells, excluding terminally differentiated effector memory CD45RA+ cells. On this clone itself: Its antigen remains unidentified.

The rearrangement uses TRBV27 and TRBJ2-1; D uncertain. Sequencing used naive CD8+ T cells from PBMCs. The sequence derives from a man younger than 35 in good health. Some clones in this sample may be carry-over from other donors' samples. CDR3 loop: CASSPVGHNEQFF. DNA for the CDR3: TGTGCCAGCAGTCCCGTGGGCCACAATGAGCAGTTCTTC.